Below are 2 T cell receptor beta chains sequenced from a single sample in a study of control samples from healthy donors and cancer patients. Repertoires were generated with immunoSEQ multiplex PCR, while TCRdb's copy carries only in-frame clones and drops some. This table holds 150,000 or so clones, about 90% found once. The sample taken for sequencing was blood. The receptors originated from a man aged 18 to 29 in good health.

In this sample, this clone turned up once. The chain uses TRBV10-3 and TRBJ2-3; D is undetermined. The CDR3 has 11 amino acids. V lost 2 bases and J 10 bases, leaving 7 bases between the germline ends. Germline CDR1 ENHRY, CDR2 SYGVKD. The CDR3 coding sequence is TGTGCCATCAGTGAGACAGCAGCGCAGTATTTT. It translates to CAISETAAQYF.

The rearrangement links TRBV5-4 to TRBJ1-1, with D possibly matching TRBD1 (5 bases). V was shortened by 7 bases and J by 1 base, with 14 bases between the two germline ends. The length of the CDR3 is 14 residues. Germline V CDR1 and CDR2: SGHNT, YYREEE (reference sequence). This chain's CDR3 is CASGFSGANTEAFF. DNA of the CDR3: TGTGCCAGCGGGTTTTCCGGGGCGAACACTGAAGCTTTCTTT.